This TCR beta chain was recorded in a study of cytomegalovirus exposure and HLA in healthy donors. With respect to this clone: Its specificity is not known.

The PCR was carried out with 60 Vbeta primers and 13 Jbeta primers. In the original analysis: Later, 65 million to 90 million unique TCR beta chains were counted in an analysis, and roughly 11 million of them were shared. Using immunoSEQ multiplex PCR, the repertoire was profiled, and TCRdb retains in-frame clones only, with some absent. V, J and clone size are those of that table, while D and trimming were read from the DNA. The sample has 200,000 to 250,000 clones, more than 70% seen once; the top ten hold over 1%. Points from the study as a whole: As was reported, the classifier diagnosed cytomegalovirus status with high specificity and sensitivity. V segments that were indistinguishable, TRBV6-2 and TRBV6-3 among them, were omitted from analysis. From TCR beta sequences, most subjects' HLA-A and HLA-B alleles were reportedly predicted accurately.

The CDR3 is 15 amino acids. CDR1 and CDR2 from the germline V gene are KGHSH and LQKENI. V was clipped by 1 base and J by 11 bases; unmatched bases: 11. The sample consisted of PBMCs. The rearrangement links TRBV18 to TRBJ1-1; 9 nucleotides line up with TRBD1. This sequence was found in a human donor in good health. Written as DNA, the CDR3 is TGTGCCAGCTCACCACGAATAACAGGGGGCGCTGGTGCTTTCTTT. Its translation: CASSPRITGGAGAFF.